This T cell receptor (beta chain) appears in the sequencing data of a study of T cell changes during pregnancy in multiple sclerosis. Clones were read by immunoSEQ multiplex PCR, and TCRdb kept only the in-frame ones, dropping some. The profile shows tens of thousands of clones, over 85% of them singletons. This CDR3 contains 13 residues. From germline, CDR1 is MDHEN and CDR2 SYDVKM. The V and J ends lost 5 bases and 6 bases respectively, with 10 bases between them. The chain carries TRBV28 and TRBJ2-2; tentatively, D is TRBD2 (7 bases). The source was peripheral blood, collected after pregnancy. The TCR sequence derives from a female donor in good health, enrolled as a control in a pregnancy study. The CDR3 spells CASSAGAAGELFF. For the CDR3, the DNA is TGTGCCAGCAGTGCGGGGGCGGCCGGGGAGCTGTTTTTT.